The T cell receptor (beta chain) described here comes from a study of T-cell reconstitution after alpha-beta-depleted transplantation in children. Unique molecular identifiers tagged the TCRbeta library. Via MiXCR, TCRdb re-called the PCR reads, giving one row per CDR3 protein. Of approximately 350,000 distinct CDR3 sequences listed, more than 10% were seen once; the top ten hold 3.5% to 4.5%. This sequence originates from a human donor who donated a stem cell graft to a child with Fanconi anemia. This material consisted of PBMCs, taken from the stem cell graft.

The CDR3 sequence is CSARPDFKANEQFF. The CDR3 region has the DNA TGCAGTGCTAGACCTGACTTTAAGGCTAATGAGCAGTTCTTC. The V call is TRBV20-1, the J call TRBJ2-1; no clear D gene. V was cut by 2 bases and J by 7 bases, with 15 bases left in between. The CDR3 runs to 14 residues. Germline assignment: CDR1 DFQATT and CDR2 SNEGSKA (reference sequence).